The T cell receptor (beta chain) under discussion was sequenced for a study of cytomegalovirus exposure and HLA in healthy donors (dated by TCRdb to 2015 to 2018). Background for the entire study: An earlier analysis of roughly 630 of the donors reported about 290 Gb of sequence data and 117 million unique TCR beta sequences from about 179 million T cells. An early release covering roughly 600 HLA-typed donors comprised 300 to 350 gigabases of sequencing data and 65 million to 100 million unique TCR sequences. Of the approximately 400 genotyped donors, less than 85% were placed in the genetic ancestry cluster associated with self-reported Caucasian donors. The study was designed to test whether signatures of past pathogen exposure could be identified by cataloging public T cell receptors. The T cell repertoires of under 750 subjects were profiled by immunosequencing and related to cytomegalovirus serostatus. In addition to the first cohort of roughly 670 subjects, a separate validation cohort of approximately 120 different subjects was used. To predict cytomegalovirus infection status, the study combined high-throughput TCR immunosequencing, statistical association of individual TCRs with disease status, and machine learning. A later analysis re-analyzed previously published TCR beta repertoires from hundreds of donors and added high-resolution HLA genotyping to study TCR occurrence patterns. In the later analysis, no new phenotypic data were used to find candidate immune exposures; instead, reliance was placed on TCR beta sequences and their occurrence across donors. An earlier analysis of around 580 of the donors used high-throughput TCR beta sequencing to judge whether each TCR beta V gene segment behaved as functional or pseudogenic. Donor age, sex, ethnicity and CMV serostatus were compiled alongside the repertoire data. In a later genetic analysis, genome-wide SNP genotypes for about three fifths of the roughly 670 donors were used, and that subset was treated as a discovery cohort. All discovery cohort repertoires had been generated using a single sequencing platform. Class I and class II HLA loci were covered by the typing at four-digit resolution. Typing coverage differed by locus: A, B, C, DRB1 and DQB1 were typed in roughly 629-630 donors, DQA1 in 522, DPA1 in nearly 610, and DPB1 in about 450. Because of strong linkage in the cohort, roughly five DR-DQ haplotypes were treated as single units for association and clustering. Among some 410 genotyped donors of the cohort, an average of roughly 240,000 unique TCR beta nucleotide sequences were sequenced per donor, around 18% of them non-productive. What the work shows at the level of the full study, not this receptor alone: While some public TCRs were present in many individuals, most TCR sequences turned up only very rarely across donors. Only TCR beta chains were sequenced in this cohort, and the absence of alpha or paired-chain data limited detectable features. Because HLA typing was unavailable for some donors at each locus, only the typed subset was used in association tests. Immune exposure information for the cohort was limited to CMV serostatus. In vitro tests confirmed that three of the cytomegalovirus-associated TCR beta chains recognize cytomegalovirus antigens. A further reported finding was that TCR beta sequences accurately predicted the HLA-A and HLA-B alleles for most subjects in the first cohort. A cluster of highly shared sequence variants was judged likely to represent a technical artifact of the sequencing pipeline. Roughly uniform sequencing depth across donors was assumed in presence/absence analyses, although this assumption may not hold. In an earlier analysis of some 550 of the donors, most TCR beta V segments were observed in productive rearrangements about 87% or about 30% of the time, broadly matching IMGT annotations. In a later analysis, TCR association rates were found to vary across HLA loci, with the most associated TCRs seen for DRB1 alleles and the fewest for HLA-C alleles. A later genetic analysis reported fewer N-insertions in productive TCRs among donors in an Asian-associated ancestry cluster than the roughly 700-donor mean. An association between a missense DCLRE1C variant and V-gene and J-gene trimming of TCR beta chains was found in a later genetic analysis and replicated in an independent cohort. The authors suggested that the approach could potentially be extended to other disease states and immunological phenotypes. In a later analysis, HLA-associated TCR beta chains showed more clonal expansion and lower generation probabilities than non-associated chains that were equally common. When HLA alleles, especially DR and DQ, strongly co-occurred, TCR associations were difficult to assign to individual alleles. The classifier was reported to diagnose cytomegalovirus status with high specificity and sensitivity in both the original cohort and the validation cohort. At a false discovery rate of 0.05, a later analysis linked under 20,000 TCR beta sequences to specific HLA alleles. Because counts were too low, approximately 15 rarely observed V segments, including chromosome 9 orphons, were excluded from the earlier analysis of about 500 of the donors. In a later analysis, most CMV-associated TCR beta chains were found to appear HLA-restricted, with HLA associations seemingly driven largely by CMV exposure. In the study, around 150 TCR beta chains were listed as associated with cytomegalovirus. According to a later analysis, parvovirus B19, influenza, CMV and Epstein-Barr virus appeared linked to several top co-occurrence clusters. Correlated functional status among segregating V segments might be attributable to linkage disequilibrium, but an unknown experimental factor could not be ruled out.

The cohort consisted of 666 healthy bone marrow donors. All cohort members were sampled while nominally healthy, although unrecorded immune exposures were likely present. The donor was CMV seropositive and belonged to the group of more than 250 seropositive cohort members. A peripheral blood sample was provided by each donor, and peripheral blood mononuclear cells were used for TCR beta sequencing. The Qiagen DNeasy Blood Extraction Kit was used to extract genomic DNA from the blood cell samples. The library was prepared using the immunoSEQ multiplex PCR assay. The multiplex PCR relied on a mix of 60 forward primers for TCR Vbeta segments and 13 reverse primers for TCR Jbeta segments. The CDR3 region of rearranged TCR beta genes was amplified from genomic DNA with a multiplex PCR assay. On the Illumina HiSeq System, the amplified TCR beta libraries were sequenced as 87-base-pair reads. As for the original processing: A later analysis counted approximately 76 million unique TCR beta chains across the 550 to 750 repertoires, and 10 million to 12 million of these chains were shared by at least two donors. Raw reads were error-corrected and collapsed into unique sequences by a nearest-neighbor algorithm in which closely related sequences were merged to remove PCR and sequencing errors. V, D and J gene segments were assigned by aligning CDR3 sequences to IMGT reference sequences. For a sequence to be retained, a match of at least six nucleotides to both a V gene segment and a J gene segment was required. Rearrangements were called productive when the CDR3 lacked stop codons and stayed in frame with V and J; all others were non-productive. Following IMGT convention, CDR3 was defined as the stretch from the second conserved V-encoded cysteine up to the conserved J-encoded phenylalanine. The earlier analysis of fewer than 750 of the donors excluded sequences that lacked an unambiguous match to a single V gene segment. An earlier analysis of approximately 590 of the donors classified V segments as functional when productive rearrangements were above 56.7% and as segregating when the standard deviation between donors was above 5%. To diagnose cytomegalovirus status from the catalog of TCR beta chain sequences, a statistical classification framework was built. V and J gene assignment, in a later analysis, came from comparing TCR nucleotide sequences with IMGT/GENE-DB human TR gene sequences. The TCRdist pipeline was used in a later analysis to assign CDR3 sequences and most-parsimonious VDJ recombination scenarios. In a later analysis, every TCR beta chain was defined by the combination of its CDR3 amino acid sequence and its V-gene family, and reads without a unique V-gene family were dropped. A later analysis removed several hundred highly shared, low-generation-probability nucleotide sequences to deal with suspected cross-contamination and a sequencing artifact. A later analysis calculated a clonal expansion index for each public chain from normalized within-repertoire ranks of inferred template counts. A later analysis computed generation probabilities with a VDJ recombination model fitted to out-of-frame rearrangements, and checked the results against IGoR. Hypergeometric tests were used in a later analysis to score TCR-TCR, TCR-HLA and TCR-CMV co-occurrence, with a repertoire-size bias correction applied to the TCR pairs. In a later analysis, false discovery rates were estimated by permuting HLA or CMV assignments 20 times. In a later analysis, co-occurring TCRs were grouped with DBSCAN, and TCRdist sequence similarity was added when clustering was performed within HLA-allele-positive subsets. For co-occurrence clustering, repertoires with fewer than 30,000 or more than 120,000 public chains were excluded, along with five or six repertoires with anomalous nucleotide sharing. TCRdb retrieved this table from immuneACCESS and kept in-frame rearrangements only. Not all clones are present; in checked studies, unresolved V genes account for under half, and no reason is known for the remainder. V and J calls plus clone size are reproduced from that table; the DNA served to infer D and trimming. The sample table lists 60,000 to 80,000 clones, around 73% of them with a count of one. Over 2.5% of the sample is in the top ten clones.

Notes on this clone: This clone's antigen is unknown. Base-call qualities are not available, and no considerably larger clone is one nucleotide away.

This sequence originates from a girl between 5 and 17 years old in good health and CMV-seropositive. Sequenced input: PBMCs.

This receptor has the CDR3 CAWSTTGDGNQPQHF. Here is the DNA: TGTGCCTGGAGTACGACAGGGGATGGCAATCAGCCCCAGCATTTT. The rearrangement combines TRBV30 with TRBJ1-5; TRBD1 agrees with 8 junctional bases. The germline V gene (reference sequence) provides CDR1 GTSNPN and CDR2 SVGIG. Inclusive of the bounding cysteine and phenylalanine, the CDR3 is 15 residues long. The sequence is cut down to CDR3 DNA, 45 bases in frame from base 1. Clipping removes 2 bases from V and 2 bases from J, with 5 as the unmatched junction base count.